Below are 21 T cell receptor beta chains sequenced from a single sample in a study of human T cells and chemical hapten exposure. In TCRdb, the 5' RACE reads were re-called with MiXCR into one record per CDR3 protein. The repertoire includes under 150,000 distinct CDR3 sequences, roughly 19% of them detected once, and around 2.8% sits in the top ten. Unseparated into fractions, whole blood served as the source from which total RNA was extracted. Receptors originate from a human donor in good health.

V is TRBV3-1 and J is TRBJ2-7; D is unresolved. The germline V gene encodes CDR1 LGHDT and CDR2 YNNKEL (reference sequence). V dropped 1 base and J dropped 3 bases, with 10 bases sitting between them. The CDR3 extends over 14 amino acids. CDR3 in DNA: TGTGCCAGCAGCCAAGGGGCAGGCCGCTACGAGCAGTACTTC. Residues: CASSQGAGRYEQYF.

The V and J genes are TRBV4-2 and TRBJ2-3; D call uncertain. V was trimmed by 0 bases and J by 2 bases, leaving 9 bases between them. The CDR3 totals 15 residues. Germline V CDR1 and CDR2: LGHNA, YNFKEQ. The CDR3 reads CASSQDKVTTDTQYF. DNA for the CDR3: TGTGCCAGCAGCCAAGATAAAGTGACCACAGATACGCAGTATTTT.

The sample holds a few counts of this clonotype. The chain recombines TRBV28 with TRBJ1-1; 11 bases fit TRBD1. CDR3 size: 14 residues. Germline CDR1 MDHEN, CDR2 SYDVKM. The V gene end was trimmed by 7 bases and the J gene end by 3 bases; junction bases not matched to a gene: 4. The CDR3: CASIGTGGYTEAFF. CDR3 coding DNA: TGTGCCAGCATTGGGACAGGGGGATACACTGAAGCTTTCTTT. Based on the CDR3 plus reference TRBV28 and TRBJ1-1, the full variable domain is DVKVTQSSRYLVKRTGEKVFLECVQDMDHENMFWYRQDPGLGLRLIYFSYDVKMKEKGDIPEGYSVSREKKERFSLILESASTNQTSMYLCASIGTGGYTEAFFGQGTRLTVV.

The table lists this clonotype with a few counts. CDR3 coding DNA: TGTGCCAGCTCAACGGGACAGGGGGAGCAGTACTTC. Amino acids: CASSTGQGEQYF. The chain is built from TRBV18 and TRBJ2-7, with 10 bases matching TRBD1. Germline V CDR1 and CDR2: KGHSH, LQKENI. This CDR3 comprises 12 residues. Germline trimming cut 5 bases from V and 7 bases from J; bases unmatched to any gene: 2.

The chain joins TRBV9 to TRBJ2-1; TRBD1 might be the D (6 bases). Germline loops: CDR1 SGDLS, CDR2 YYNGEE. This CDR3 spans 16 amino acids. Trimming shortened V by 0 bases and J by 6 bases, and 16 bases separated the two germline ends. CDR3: CASSVGNRVTSNEQFF. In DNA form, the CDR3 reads TGTGCCAGCAGCGTAGGGAACAGGGTAACAAGCAATGAGCAGTTCTTC. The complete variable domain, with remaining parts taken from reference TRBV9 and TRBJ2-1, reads DSGVTQTPKHLITATGQRVTLRCSPRSGDLSVYWYQQSLDQGLQFLIQYYNGEERAKGNILERFSAQQFPDLHSELNLSSLELGDSALYFCASSVGNRVTSNEQFFGPGTRLTVL.

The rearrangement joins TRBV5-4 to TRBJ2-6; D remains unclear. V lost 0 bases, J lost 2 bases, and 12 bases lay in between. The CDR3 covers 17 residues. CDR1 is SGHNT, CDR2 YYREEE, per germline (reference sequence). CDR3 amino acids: CASSLAPGAPGANVLTF. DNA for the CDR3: TGTGCCAGCAGCTTGGCCCCAGGCGCCCCTGGGGCCAACGTCCTGACTTTC.

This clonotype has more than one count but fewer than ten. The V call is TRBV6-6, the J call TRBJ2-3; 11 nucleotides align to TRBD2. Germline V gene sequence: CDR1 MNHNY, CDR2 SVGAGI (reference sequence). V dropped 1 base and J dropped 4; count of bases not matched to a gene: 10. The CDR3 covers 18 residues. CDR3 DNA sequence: TGTGCCAGCAGTTACTGGTTAGCGGGAGGGCCTGGGGCAGATACGCAGTATTTT. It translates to CASSYWLAGGPGADTQYF.

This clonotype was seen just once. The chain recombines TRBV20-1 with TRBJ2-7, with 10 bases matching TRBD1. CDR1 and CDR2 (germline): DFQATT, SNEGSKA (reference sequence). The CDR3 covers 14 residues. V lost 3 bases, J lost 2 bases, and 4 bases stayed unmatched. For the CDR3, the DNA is TGCAGTGCTAGCACGGGACAGGGGCCCTACGAGCAGTACTTC. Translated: CSASTGQGPYEQYF.

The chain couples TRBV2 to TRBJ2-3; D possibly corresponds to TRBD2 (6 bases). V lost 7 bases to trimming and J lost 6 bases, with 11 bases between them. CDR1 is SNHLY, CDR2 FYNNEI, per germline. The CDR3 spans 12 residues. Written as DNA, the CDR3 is TGTGCCAGCATGACTAGTTCCGATACGCAGTATTTT. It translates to CASMTSSDTQYF.

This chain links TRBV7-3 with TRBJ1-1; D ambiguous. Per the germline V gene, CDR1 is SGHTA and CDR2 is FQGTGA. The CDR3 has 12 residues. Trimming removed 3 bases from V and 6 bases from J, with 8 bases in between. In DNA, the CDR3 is TGTGCCAGCAGCTTCGGCGGGCCTGAAGCTTTCTTT. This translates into CASSFGGPEAFF.

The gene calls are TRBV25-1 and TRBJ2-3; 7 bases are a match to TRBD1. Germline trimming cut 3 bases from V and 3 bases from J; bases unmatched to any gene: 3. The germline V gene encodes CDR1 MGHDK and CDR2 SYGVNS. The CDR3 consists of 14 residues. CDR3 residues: CASSDGQVTDTQYF. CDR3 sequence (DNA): TGTGCCAGCAGTGACGGACAGGTTACAGATACGCAGTATTTT.

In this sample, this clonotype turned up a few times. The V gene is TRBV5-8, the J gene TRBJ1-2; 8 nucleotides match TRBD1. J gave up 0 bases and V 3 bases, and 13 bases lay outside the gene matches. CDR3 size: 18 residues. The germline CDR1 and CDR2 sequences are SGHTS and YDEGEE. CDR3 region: CASSYFLIGTGTNYGYTF. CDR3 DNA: TGTGCCAGCAGCTACTTTCTAATAGGGACAGGAACTAACTATGGCTACACCTTC.

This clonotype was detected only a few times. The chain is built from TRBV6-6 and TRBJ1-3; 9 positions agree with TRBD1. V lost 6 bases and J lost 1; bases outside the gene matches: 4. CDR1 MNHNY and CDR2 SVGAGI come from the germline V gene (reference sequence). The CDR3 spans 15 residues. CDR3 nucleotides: TGTGCCAGCAGCCAGGACAGGGGTTCTGGAAACACCATATATTTT. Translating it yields CASSQDRGSGNTIYF.

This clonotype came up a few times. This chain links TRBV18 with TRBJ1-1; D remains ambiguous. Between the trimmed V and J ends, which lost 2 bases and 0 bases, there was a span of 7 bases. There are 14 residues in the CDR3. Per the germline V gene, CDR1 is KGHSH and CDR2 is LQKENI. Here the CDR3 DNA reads TGTGCCAGCTCACCAAGTCGCATGAACACTGAAGCTTTCTTT. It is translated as CASSPSRMNTEAFF.

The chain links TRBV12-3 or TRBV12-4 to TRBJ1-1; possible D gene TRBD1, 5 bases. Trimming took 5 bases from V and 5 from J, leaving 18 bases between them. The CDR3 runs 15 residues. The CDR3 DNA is TGTGCCAGCAGTCGAGCCACCCCTGGGGCTACTGAAGCTTTCTTT. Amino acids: CASSRATPGATEAFF.

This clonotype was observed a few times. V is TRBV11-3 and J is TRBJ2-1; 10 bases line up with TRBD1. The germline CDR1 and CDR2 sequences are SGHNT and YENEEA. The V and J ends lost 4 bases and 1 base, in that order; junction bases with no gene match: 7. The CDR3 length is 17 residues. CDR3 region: CASSSRDRGSSYNEQFF. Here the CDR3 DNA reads TGTGCCAGCAGCTCCCGGGACAGGGGTTCTTCCTACAATGAGCAGTTCTTC.

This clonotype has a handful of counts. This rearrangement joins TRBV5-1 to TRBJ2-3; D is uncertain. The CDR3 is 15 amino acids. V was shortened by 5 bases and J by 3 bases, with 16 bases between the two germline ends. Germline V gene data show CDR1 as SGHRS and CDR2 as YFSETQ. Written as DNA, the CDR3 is TGCGCCAGCAGTCCCGTAGGGCGGCAGACAGATACGCAGTATTTT. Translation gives CASSPVGRQTDTQYF.

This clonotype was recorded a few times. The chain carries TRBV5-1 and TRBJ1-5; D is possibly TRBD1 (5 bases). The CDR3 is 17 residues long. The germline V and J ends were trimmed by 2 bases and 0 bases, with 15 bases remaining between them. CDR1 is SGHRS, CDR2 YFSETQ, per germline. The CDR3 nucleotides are TGCGCCAGCAGCTTAGGACAATCTCGGGATAGCAATCAGCCCCAGCATTTT. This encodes CASSLGQSRDSNQPQHF. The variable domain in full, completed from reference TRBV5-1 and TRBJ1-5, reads KAGVTQTPRYLIKTRGQQVTLSCSPISGHRSVSWYQQTPGQGLQFLFEYFSETQRNKGNFPGRFSGRQFSNSRSEMNVSTLELGDSALYLCASSLGQSRDSNQPQHFGDGTRLSIL.

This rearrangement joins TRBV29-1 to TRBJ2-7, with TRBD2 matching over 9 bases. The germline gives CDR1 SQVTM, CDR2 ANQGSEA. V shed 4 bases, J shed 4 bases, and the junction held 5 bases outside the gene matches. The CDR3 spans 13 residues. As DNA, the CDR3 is TGCAGCGTTGCTGGCCTAGCGGGATACGAGCAGTACTTC. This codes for CSVAGLAGYEQYF.

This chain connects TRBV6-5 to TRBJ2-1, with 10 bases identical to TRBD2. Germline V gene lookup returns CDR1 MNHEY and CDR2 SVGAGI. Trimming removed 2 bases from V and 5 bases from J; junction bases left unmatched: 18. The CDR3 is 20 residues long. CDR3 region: CASSYNRAAGVAGGHNEQFF. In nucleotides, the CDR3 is TGTGCCAGCAGTTACAACCGAGCGGCGGGGGTAGCGGGAGGCCACAATGAGCAGTTCTTC.

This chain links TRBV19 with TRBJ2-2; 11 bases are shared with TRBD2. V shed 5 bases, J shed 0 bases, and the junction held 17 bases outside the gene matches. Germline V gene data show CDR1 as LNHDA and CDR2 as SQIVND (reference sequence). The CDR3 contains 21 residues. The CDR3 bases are TGTGCCAGTAGTCCCCGTGGTAGCGGGAGGGCTACCTTCGCGAACACCGGGGAGCTGTTTTTT. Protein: CASSPRGSGRATFANTGELFF.